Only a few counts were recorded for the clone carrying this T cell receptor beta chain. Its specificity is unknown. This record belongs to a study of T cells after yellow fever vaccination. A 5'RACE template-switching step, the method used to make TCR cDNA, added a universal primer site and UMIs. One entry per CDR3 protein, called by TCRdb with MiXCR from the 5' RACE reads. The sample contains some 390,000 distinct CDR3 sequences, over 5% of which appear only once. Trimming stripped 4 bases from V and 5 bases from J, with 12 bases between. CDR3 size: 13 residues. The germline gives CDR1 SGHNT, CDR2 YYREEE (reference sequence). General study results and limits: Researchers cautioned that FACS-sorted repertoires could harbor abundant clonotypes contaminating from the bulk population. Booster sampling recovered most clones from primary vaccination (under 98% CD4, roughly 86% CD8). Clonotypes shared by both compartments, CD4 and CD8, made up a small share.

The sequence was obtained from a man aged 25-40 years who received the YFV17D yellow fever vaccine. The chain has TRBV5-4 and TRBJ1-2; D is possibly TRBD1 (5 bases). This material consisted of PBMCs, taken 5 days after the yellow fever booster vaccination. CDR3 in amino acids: CASSTSGAYGYTF. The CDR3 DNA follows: TGTGCCAGCAGCACCTCTGGGGCTTATGGCTACACCTTC. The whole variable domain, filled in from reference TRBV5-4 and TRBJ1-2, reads ETGVTQSPTHLIKTRGQQVTLRCSSQSGHNTVSWYQQALGQGPQFIFQYYREEENGRGNFPPRFSGLQFPNYSSELNVNALELDDSALYLCASSTSGAYGYTFGSGTRLTVV.